This T cell receptor beta chain emerged from a study of T cell repertoires in cytomegalovirus infection. Study-wide context: In public TCR beta signatures, there were indications of both CMV infection and matching HLA type.

The CDR3 loop spans 15 amino acids. V lost 1 base to trimming and J lost 5 bases, with 15 bases between them. Ten or more counts support this clonotype. Its target is not known. TCRdb re-derived calls from the reads in MiXCR, one entry per CDR3 protein. The data contain about 490,000 distinct CDR3 sequences, over 9% of them singletons. General observations from the study: HLA-C-restricted CMV-specific TCR beta clonotypes prevailed in the ex vivo response. Frequencies of public TCR beta families were cumulated, and this identified carriers of CMV plus the relevant HLA.

This clonotype originated in a human donor in good health (CMV status not recorded). Some clones in this sample may be carry-over from other donors' samples. The sequenced sample consisted of PBMCs. The chain is built from TRBV12-3 or TRBV12-4 and TRBJ2-7; D may be TRBD2 (5 bases). Here the CDR3 reads CASSLGRRIGDEQYF. CDR3 bases: TGTGCCAGCAGTTTAGGTAGGAGGATTGGGGACGAGCAGTACTTC.